This T cell receptor (beta chain) was captured by sequencing in a study of T-cell memory formation after mild COVID-19. Overall study findings and caveats: Day 15 to 85 contracting clones showed balanced CD4/CD8; later expanders leaned CD4+.

One entry per CDR3 protein results from TCRdb running MiXCR on the 5' RACE reads. The data show 200,000 to 250,000 distinct CDR3 sequences, roughly 10% seen once. The J segment lost 4 bases and the V segment lost 2 bases, leaving 8 bases of the junction unmatched. CDR3 size: 16 residues. Germline CDR1 is KGHSH and CDR2 is LQKENI. Concerning this clonotype itself: Its specificity is not known.

What was sequenced was PBMCs or a T cell subset sorted from them (not recorded which). This chain connects TRBV18 to TRBJ2-5, with 9 bases lining up with TRBD1. This receptor was identified in a man in his late teens or twenties who had mild COVID-19 (a few samples of this study predate the infection). Cell type and time point are not known. For the CDR3, the DNA is TGTGCCAGCTCACCAGTGGAACAGGGGGCGCGAGAGACCCAGTACTTC. It yields the protein CASSPVEQGARETQYF.